These T cell receptor beta chains were read from a single sample in a study of shared clonotypes between healthy human individuals. The repertoire was sequenced with immunoSEQ multiplex PCR; TCRdb's copy has only in-frame clones and lacks some. The repertoire holds over 1.4 million clones, with around 97% as singletons. The sample taken for sequencing was naive CD4+ T cells sorted from blood. The receptors were gathered from a young man in good health. Each CDR3 is given with its conserved first and last residue. D genes are given only for firm matches. Size tells how often a clone was seen (once, few, many) or the class of an expanded clone, and some rows leave it out.

TRBV11-3	-	TRBJ2-7	-	CASAVGGAMDEQYF	TGTGCCAGCGCCGTTGGGGGGGCGATGGACGAGCAGTACTTC
TRBV5-8	-	TRBJ2-7	-	CASSLMPSSYEQYF	TGTGCCAGCAGCTTGATGCCTTCCTCCTACGAGCAGTACTTC
TRBV5-1	-	TRBJ2-5	-	CASSDGTGETQYF	TGCGCCAGCAGCGACGGGACTGGCGAGACCCAGTACTTC
TRBV19	TRBD1	TRBJ2-1	-	CASTAGQASYNEQFF	TGTGCCAGTACCGCGGGACAGGCCTCCTACAATGAGCAGTTCTTC
TRBV6-1	-	TRBJ2-3	-	CASSGILPPDTQYF	TGTGCCAGCAGCGGGATCCTACCTCCAGATACGCAGTATTTT
TRBV28	-	TRBJ2-7	once	CASSGTFEQYF	TGTGCCAGCAGTGGAACGTTCGAGCAGTACTTC
TRBV7-7	TRBD2	TRBJ2-1	-	CASSLQSGSDNEQFF	TGTGCCAGCAGCTTACAAAGCGGGAGTGACAATGAGCAGTTCTTC
TRBV18	-	TRBJ2-3	-	CASSAWVRSDTQYF	TGTGCCAGCTCCGCATGGGTAAGGAGTGATACGCAGTATTTT
TRBV5-6	TRBD2	TRBJ2-1	-	CASSRSSGTNYNEQFF	TGTGCCAGCTCCCGAAGTAGCGGGACTAACTACAATGAGCAGTTCTTC
TRBV19	-	TRBJ1-2	-	CATRGGARSYGYTF	TGTGCCACAAGAGGGGGGGCTCGGAGCTATGGCTACACCTTC
TRBV6-5	-	TRBJ2-3	-	CASSRTGGTQYF	TGTGCCAGCAGTCGGACTGGTGGTACGCAGTATTTT
TRBV19	TRBD2	TRBJ2-2	-	CASSIGSGVTGELFF	TGTGCCAGTAGTATAGGAAGCGGGGTGACCGGGGAGCTGTTTTTT
TRBV27	TRBD2	TRBJ2-7	once	CASRPSGSPYEQYF	TGTGCCAGCAGGCCTAGCGGGAGCCCCTACGAGCAGTACTTC
TRBV7-2	-	TRBJ2-1	-	CASSSSWNSYNEQFF	TGTGCCAGCAGCTCTAGCTGGAACTCCTACAATGAGCAGTTCTTC
TRBV10-2	TRBD1	TRBJ2-7	-	CASSPQGLSGYEQYF	TGCGCCAGCAGCCCACAGGGGTTAAGCGGCTACGAGCAGTACTTC
TRBV28	TRBD1	TRBJ2-7	-	CASSPGTGNYEQYF	TGTGCCAGCAGTCCCGGGACAGGTAACTACGAGCAGTACTTC
TRBV7-9	-	TRBJ2-1	-	CASSLPGKVHEQFF	TGTGCCAGCAGCTTACCGGGAAAGGTCCATGAGCAGTTCTTC
TRBV4-2	-	TRBJ1-4	once	CASSQSTISRGSGEKLFF	TGTGCCAGCAGCCAAAGTACGATCTCGCGGGGGTCGGGGGAAAAACTGTTTTTT
TRBV2	TRBD1	TRBJ2-1	-	CASRDQTGIVNEQFF	TGTGCCAGCAGGGATCAGACAGGGATCGTCAATGAGCAGTTCTTC
TRBV7-9	-	TRBJ2-4	-	CASSFLGDPIQYF	TGTGCCAGCAGCTTCCTGGGGGACCCCATTCAGTACTTC
TRBV2	TRBD1	TRBJ2-4	-	CASRLTGTGNIQYF	TGTGCCAGCAGACTTACCGGGACAGGTAACATTCAGTACTTC
TRBV9	-	TRBJ1-3	-	CASSVGQGVGNTIYF	TGTGCCAGCAGCGTAGGGCAGGGAGTAGGAAACACCATATATTTT
TRBV18	TRBD1	TRBJ1-3	-	CASSLKLTGTGENTIYF	TGTGCCAGCTCACTAAAACTTACCGGGACAGGGGAAAACACCATATATTTT
TRBV25-1	-	TRBJ2-1	-	CASSEWSGLGYNEQFF	TGTGCCAGCAGTGAATGGAGCGGTCTGGGCTACAATGAGCAGTTCTTC
TRBV12-2	-	TRBJ2-7	-	CASRSYSGTTYEQYF	TGTGCAAGTCGCTCCTATAGCGGGACGACCTACGAGCAGTACTTC
TRBV19	-	TRBJ2-7	-	CASSSFGQVSYEQYF	TGTGCCAGTAGTTCGTTCGGGCAGGTCTCCTACGAGCAGTACTTC
TRBV6-5	-	TRBJ1-4	-	CASSYFPGRSNEKLFF	TGTGCCAGCAGTTACTTTCCGGGACGGAGTAATGAAAAACTGTTTTTT
TRBV15	-	TRBJ2-5	-	CATSKGGETQYF	TGTGCCACCAGCAAAGGGGGAGAGACCCAGTACTTC
TRBV19	TRBD2	TRBJ2-1	-	CASSPSSGGSGRSRVEQFF	TGTGCCAGTAGTCCTTCAAGCGGAGGTAGCGGGAGGTCCAGGGTAGAGCAGTTCTTC
TRBV5-4	TRBD2	TRBJ2-2	-	CASSRRIIGGDTGELFF	TGTGCCAGCAGCCGACGGATAATCGGGGGGGACACCGGGGAGCTGTTTTTT
TRBV7-2	-	TRBJ2-2	-	CASSFRVTGELFF	TGTGCCAGCAGCTTTAGGGTCACCGGGGAGCTGTTTTTT
TRBV7-3	-	TRBJ2-6	-	CASSLRQGIGANVLTF	TGTGCCAGCAGCCTCAGGCAGGGAATTGGGGCCAACGTCCTGACTTTC
TRBV6-6	-	TRBJ1-4	-	CASSYLGAATNEKLFF	TGTGCCAGCAGTTACTTGGGGGCCGCAACTAATGAAAAACTGTTTTTT
TRBV27	TRBD2	TRBJ2-5	-	CASSPPGLAGWIPQETQYF	TGTGCCAGCAGCCCCCCGGGACTAGCGGGATGGATCCCACAAGAGACCCAGTACTTC
TRBV29-1	-	TRBJ2-3	-	CSVNLGGDTQYF	TGCAGCGTAAATTTGGGGGGAGATACGCAGTATTTT
TRBV5-1	-	TRBJ2-7	-	CASSLWGTHDEQYF	TGCGCCAGCAGCTTGTGGGGTACGCATGACGAGCAGTACTTC
TRBV10-1	-	TRBJ2-2	-	CASSERFSPNTGELFF	TGCGCCAGCAGTGAGAGGTTCTCCCCGAACACCGGGGAGCTGTTTTTT
TRBV7-6	-	TRBJ2-5	-	CASSLVGGGNRKETQYF	TGTGCCAGCAGCTTAGTTGGTGGAGGGAATCGAAAAGAGACCCAGTACTTC
TRBV19	-	TRBJ2-3	-	CASRRTEGDTQYF	TGTGCCAGTCGACGGACAGAAGGAGATACGCAGTATTTT
TRBV20-1	-	TRBJ1-2	-	CSALPDYGYTF	TGCAGTGCTCTCCCCGACTATGGCTACACCTTC
TRBV10-3	-	TRBJ1-5	-	CAISPGQGNQPQHF	TGTGCCATCAGTCCGGGGCAGGGCAATCAGCCCCAGCATTTT
TRBV10-1	-	TRBJ2-3	-	CASSDGLYTQYF	TGCGCCAGCAGTGACGGACTTTATACGCAGTATTTT
TRBV4-3	TRBD1	TRBJ2-7	once	CASSSRQGGEQYF	TGCGCCAGCAGCTCCCGACAGGGCGGCGAGCAGTACTTC